This T cell receptor beta chain emerged from a study of blood T cells in healthy people across ages. Study outcomes and limitations: Researchers deemed the diversity estimates from one million T cells underestimates. A roughly linear fall in TCR beta diversity per million T cells was seen with increasing age.

Then a second PCR, running roughly 7 to 11 cycles, was carried out with a sample-barcoded 5' primer and a J-beta primer mix. In TCRdb, the 5' RACE reads were re-called with MiXCR into one record per CDR3 protein. This sample carries about 1,500,000 distinct CDR3 sequences, over 25% of them seen once, and the ten largest clones take 7.7%. Germline V gene data show CDR1 as WSHSY and CDR2 as SAAADI. V was clipped by 6 bases and J by 5 bases, with 22 bases between them. This CDR3 comprises 16 residues. There are many counts of this clonotype. Its target is unknown. The chain recombines TRBV10-2 with TRBJ1-1; D may be TRBD1 (5 bases). The sequencing input was blood. The sequence derives from a woman in her twenties or thirties in good health. In DNA form, the CDR3 reads TGCGCCAGCAGATTTGGCGGGGGTGTGGGTGTGACTGAAGCTTTCTTT. Translating gives CASRFGGGVGVTEAFF.